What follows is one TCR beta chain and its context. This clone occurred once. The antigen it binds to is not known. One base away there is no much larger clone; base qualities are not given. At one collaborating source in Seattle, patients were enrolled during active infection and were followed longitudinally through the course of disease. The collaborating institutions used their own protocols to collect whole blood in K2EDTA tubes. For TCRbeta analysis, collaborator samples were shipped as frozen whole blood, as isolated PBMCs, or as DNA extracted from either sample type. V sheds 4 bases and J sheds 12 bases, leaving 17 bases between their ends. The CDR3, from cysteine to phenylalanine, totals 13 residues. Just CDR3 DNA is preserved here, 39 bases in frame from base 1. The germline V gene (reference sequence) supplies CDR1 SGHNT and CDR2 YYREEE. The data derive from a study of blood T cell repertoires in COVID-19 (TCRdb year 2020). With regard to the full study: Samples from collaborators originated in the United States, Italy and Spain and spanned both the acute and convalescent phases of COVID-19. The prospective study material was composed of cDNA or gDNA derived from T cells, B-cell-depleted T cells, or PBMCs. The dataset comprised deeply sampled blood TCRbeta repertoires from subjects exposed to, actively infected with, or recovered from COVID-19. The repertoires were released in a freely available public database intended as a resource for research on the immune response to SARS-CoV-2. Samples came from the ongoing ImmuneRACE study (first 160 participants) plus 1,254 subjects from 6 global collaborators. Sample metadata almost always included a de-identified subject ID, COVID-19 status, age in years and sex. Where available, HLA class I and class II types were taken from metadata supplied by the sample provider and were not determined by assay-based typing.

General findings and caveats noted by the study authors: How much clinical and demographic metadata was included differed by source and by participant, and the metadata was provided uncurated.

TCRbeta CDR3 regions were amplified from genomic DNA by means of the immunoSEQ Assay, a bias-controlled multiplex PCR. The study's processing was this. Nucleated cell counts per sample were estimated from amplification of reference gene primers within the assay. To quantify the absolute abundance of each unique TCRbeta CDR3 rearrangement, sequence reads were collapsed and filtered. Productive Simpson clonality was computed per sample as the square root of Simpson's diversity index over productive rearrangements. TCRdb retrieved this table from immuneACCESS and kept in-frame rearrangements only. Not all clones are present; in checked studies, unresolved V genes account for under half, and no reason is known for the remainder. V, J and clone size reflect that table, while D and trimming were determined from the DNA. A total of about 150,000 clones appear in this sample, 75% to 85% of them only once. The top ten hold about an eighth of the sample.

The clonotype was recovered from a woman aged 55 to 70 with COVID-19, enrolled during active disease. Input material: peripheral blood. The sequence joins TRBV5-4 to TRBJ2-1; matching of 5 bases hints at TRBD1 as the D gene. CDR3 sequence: CASSIDQGRGQFF. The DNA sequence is TGTGCCAGCAGCATAGACCAGGGTCGAGGGCAGTTCTTC.